There are a few counts of the clone carrying this T cell receptor beta chain. What it binds is unknown. The data originate from a study of T cell responses to AZD1222 COVID-19 vaccine. Overall study: Analyses pooled second doses at about 4 or about 12 weeks.

Study-level results: Just 5 to 7 AZD1222 recipients were seropositive at baseline. Mostly white British, mostly female donors; authors suggested clonal diversity may be underestimated.

Trimming at V came to 0 bases and at J to 2 bases, leaving 1 base not matched to a gene. From germline, CDR1 is SGHNT and CDR2 YYREEE (reference sequence). The CDR3 length is 14 residues. Some clones are missing from TCRdb's copy, which holds only in-frame ones; the method was immunoSEQ multiplex PCR. The sample holds about 180,000 clones; about nine tenths are singletons and the top ten take 2.6%. V gene TRBV5-4 combines with J gene TRBJ2-7, with 8 bases matching TRBD2. Sequenced here: peripheral blood, sampled on day 0 of AZD1222 vaccination. This clonotype originated in an adult in good health. The CDR3 loop reads CASSLETSAYEQYF. The CDR3 nucleotides read TGTGCCAGCAGCTTGGAGACTAGCGCCTACGAGCAGTACTTC.